This T cell receptor (beta chain) is from a study of read filtering for tumor transcriptome and immune sequencing. Study overall: Among patients, around 18 were male and more than 11 female, aged about 47 to 80 (mean around 61).

Trimming removed 3 bases at V and 5 bases at J, with 10 bases between. Germline assignment: CDR1 SNHLY and CDR2 FYNNEI. The CDR3 sequence is 13 residues long. This library used approximately 390 ng RNA and molecular barcoded adaptors spanning alpha/delta and beta/gamma chains. TCRdb used MiXCR to reprocess the reads, holding one entry per CDR3 protein. Of roughly 93,000 distinct CDR3 sequences listed, roughly 21% are singletons. V is TRBV2 and J is TRBJ1-2; D gene unclear. The TCR comes from a donor aged 40 or over with multiple myeloma. Sequences were obtained from a population of CD138-negative cells sorted from bone marrow. The CDR3, as DNA: TGTGCCAGCAGTGAGGGGTTAGTATATGGCTACACCTTC. Translation gives CASSEGLVYGYTF.